The 22 T cell receptor beta chains reported below all come from one sample, sequenced in a study of blood T cell repertoires in COVID-19. The method was immunoSEQ multiplex PCR; TCRdb's version includes in-frame clones alone and lacks a portion of them. Of under 200,000 clones in the sample, around four fifths were seen once. The sequenced sample consisted of peripheral blood. Receptors originate from a woman of 80 years or more with COVID-19, enrolled during active disease.

The CDR3 loop is CASSGSSGRFGQFF. The CDR3 nucleotides read TGTGCCAGCAGTGGGTCTAGCGGGAGGTTCGGGCAGTTCTTC. The V and J genes are TRBV2 and TRBJ2-1, with 11 bases lining up with TRBD2. Per germline, CDR1 SNHLY and CDR2 FYNNEI. The CDR3 sequence is 14 residues long. Germline trimming cut 4 bases from V and 12 bases from J; bases unmatched to any gene: 8.

The chain employs TRBV28 and TRBJ2-7; 10 bases are shared with TRBD1. The CDR3 covers 16 residues. Germline V gene data show CDR1 as MDHEN and CDR2 as SYDVKM. Unmatched junction bases numbered 6, after V lost 3 bases and J lost 1 base. In DNA form, the CDR3 reads TGTGCCAGCAGTTTCCCAAGACAGGGGGCTTCCTACGAGCAGTACTTC. As protein: CASSFPRQGASYEQYF.

The J gene is TRBJ2-7, the V gene TRBV2; D is perhaps TRBD2 (6 bases). The CDR3 totals 13 residues. V lost 8 bases and J 6 bases, leaving 17 bases between the germline ends. Germline CDR1 and CDR2: SNHLY and FYNNEI. The CDR3 is CASLAAGGGEQYF. In nucleotides, the CDR3 is TGTGCCAGCCTCGCGGCCGGGGGTGGCGAGCAGTACTTC.

The chain carries TRBV2 and TRBJ2-5; tentative D call: TRBD2 (6 bases). Germline V lookup: CDR1 SNHLY, CDR2 FYNNEI. V lost 6 bases to trimming and J lost 4 bases, with 12 bases between them. The CDR3 sequence is 13 residues long. The CDR3 protein is CASRGEVGETQYF. The CDR3 region has the DNA TGTGCCAGCAGGGGGGAGGTTGGAGAGACCCAGTACTTC.

This sequence joins TRBV5-1 and TRBJ2-2, with D possibly matching TRBD1 (5 bases). Germline CDR1 and CDR2: SGHRS and YFSETQ. This CDR3 is 13 amino acids long. V was shortened by 0 bases and J by 7 bases, with 7 bases between the two germline ends. CDR3 sequence: CASSLEGNGELFF. CDR3 nucleotides: TGCGCCAGCAGCTTGGAGGGGAACGGGGAGCTGTTTTTT.

The V and J genes are TRBV7-6 and TRBJ1-3; D is undetermined. Germline CDR1 reads SGHVS; CDR2 reads FNYEAQ. The CDR3 sequence is 17 residues long. The V gene lost 2 bases and the J gene lost 0 bases, with 14 bases spanning the gap. The CDR3 region is CASSLSFAGFSGNTIYF. The CDR3, as DNA: TGTGCCAGCAGCTTAAGCTTTGCAGGCTTCTCTGGAAACACCATATATTTT.

V and J are TRBV18 and TRBJ2-1; D is possibly TRBD1 (5 bases). Germline CDR1 and CDR2: KGHSH and LQKENI. CDR3 length: 16 residues. V lost 9 bases and J lost 0, with 18 bases in between. CDR3 DNA: TGTGCCAGTTCCTACAGGAGCGCTAGCTCCTACAATGAGCAGTTCTTC. Its protein is CASSYRSASSYNEQFF.

CDR3 in amino acids: CASSMWDIGSGNTIYF. The CDR3 nucleotides are TGTGCCAGTAGTATGTGGGACATTGGATCTGGAAACACCATATATTTT. The chain joins TRBV19 to TRBJ1-3; a possible D gene is TRBD1 (6 bases). CDR3 length: 16 amino acids. Trimming took 3 bases from V and 1 from J, leaving 13 bases between them. The germline gives CDR1 LNHDA, CDR2 SQIVND (reference sequence). The full variable domain, rest sourced from reference TRBV19 and TRBJ1-3, is DGGITQSPKYLFRKEGQNVTLSCEQNLNHDAMYWYRQDPGQGLRLIYYSQIVNDFQKGDIAEGYSVSREKKESFPLTVTSAQKNPTAFYLCASSMWDIGSGNTIYFGEGSWLTVV.

The V gene is TRBV28, the J gene TRBJ2-1; D gene unclear. The CDR3 spans 15 residues. The V end was cut by 5 bases, the J end by 0 bases, with 11 bases between. From germline, CDR1 is MDHEN and CDR2 SYDVKM. Here the CDR3 reads CASSPPESSYNEQFF. The CDR3 coding sequence is TGTGCCAGCAGTCCCCCTGAGAGCTCCTACAATGAGCAGTTCTTC.

This chain connects TRBV27 to TRBJ1-2, with D possibly TRBD1 on 5 matching bases. Germline V lookup: CDR1 MNHEY, CDR2 SMNVEV (reference sequence). This CDR3 spans 16 amino acids. V lost 4 bases and J lost 6, with 21 bases in between. The CDR3 loop is CASSSNYFNQGHGYTF. CDR3 nucleotides: TGTGCCAGCAGTTCTAACTATTTCAACCAGGGCCATGGCTACACCTTC.

This chain uses TRBV28 with TRBJ1-4; 8 bases fit TRBD1. Trimming at V came to 7 bases and at J to 8 bases, leaving 15 bases not matched to a gene. Looked up from germline, CDR1 is MDHEN and CDR2 is SYDVKM. The length of the CDR3 is 16 residues. The CDR3 DNA is TGTGCCAGCACCAAAGGCAGGGGGCGCTGGGGGGAAAAACTGTTTTTT. Protein: CASTKGRGRWGEKLFF. Drawing the rest from reference TRBV28 and TRBJ1-4, the complete variable domain is DVKVTQSSRYLVKRTGEKVFLECVQDMDHENMFWYRQDPGLGLRLIYFSYDVKMKEKGDIPEGYSVSREKKERFSLILESASTNQTSMYLCASTKGRGRWGEKLFFGSGTQLSVL.

The CDR3 DNA sequence: TGTGCCAGCAGCGTAGGTGGGACAGAGGGTCATGGAGCTTTCTTT. It translates to CASSVGGTEGHGAFF. The rearrangement uses TRBV9 and TRBJ1-1, with TRBD1 matching 7 bases. V shed 0 bases and J 10 bases; nucleotides not matched to a gene: 12. The germline V gene encodes CDR1 SGDLS and CDR2 YYNGEE. The CDR3 sequence is 15 residues long.

The chain combines TRBV28 with TRBJ1-2; TRBD1 is a possible D gene (5 bases). The CDR3 is 13 amino acids. The V end was cut by 2 bases, the J end by 5 bases, with 9 bases between. The germline gives CDR1 MDHEN, CDR2 SYDVKM. The CDR3 here is CASSLARVYGYTF. The CDR3 DNA reads as TGTGCCAGCAGTTTAGCCAGGGTATATGGCTACACCTTC.

The chain carries TRBV6-5 and TRBJ2-1; D remains ambiguous. V lost 9 bases and J lost 15, with 18 bases in between. The CDR3 contains 11 residues. The V gene's germline CDR1 is MNHEY and CDR2 SVGAGI. In DNA, the CDR3 is TGTGCCAGTAGAACGGGTCAGAGGCCGTTCTTC. Translated, it gives CASRTGQRPFF.

The chain has TRBV27 and TRBJ2-2, with 12 bases lining up with TRBD2. V lost 6 bases and J lost 6; bases outside the gene matches: 5. The CDR3 runs 15 residues. CDR1 and CDR2 from the germline V gene are MNHEY and SMNVEV (reference sequence). CDR3 in DNA: TGTGCCAGCAGCCGGACTAGCGGGAATGCCGGGGAGCTGTTTTTT. This encodes CASSRTSGNAGELFF.

This chain joins TRBV19 and TRBJ2-5; TRBD2 agrees at 16 bases. Germline CDR1 is LNHDA and CDR2 is SQIVND (reference sequence). Trimming cost V 4 bases and J 0 bases; bases outside gene matches: 5. This CDR3 region has 18 residues. The CDR3 coding sequence is TGTGCCAGTAGTACGCCGGGACTAGCGGGAGGGAACCAAGAGACCCAGTACTTC. Its translation: CASSTPGLAGGNQETQYF.

The chain links TRBV4-1 to TRBJ2-7; possibly TRBD2 for D (5 bases). Trimming stripped 4 bases from V and 3 bases from J, with 13 bases between. From germline, CDR1 is MGHRA and CDR2 YSYEKL. The CDR3 has 14 amino acids. DNA for the CDR3: TGCGCCAGCAGCCTACAAGAAGGAGGCTACGAGCAGTACTTC. It encodes CASSLQEGGYEQYF.

The chain recombines TRBV6-5 with TRBJ2-3, with D possibly being TRBD1 (6 bases). V dropped 6 bases and J dropped 4 bases, with 17 bases sitting between them. Germline CDR1 and CDR2: MNHEY and SVGAGI. CDR3 length: 15 amino acids. The CDR3 sequence: CASRGKAGEPDTQYF. CDR3 DNA: TGTGCCAGCAGGGGGAAGGCAGGGGAACCAGATACGCAGTATTTT.

This sequence joins TRBV5-1 and TRBJ1-2; no firm D call. Germline CDR1 and CDR2: SGHRS and YFSETQ. Trimming removed 5 bases at V and 0 bases at J, with 17 bases between. The CDR3 is made up of 16 amino acids. The CDR3 here is CASRHSGMGTNYGYTF. The CDR3, as DNA: TGCGCCAGCAGACACTCCGGGATGGGGACTAACTATGGCTACACCTTC.

The chain couples TRBV20-1 to TRBJ2-5, with a possible D match to TRBD1 (5 bases). The CDR3 is made up of 11 amino acids. Trimming removed 8 bases from V and 5 bases from J, with 12 bases in between. In germline, CDR1 is DFQATT, CDR2 SNEGSKA (reference sequence). The CDR3 here is CSPTGWETQYF. CDR3 nucleotide sequence: TGCAGTCCTACAGGCTGGGAGACCCAGTACTTC.

Comments on this clone: Other DNA sequences in the same sample also yield this CDR3. V and J are TRBV5-1 and TRBJ2-5, with 8 bases aligning to TRBD1. CDR3 length: 15 amino acids. In germline, CDR1 is SGHRS, CDR2 YFSETQ. Losses at the gene ends were 0 bases for V and 0 bases for J; bases not matched to a gene: 1. The CDR3 reads CASSLGQGYQETQYF. CDR3 sequence (DNA): TGCGCCAGCAGCTTGGGACAGGGGTACCAAGAGACCCAGTACTTC.

A few counts support this clone. The genes are TRBV28 and TRBJ1-5; 8 bases are a match to TRBD1. This CDR3 is built from 13 residues. V lost 9 bases to trimming and J lost 1 base; unmatched junction nucleotides: 2. Germline CDR1 MDHEN, CDR2 SYDVKM. In DNA, the CDR3 is TGTGCCAGTAGACAGGGGAGCAATCAGCCCCAGCATTTT. Its protein is CASRQGSNQPQHF.